Sequencing of this T cell receptor beta chain was carried out in a study of response to subunit inactivated influenza vaccine. Study results and limitations: Each seasonal influenza vaccination, the authors suggested, recruits few new T cells.

TCRdb used MiXCR to reprocess the RT-PCR reads, holding one entry per CDR3 protein. The sample shows about 700,000 distinct CDR3 sequences, approximately 13% of them seen only once. This clonotype was found a few times. As yet, its antigen is unknown. The receptor's source is a man aged 45-60 years who received an inactivated influenza vaccine. Source: PBMCs from blood, taken less than 15 days before vaccination.

CDR3 loop: CSASAGTGDGYTF. DNA for the CDR3: TGCAGTGCGTCAGCCGGGACAGGGGATGGCTACACCTTC. The chain combines TRBV20-1 with TRBJ1-2; 10 bases match TRBD1. V was pared by 6 bases and J by 6 bases, with 7 bases of the junction left unmatched. Per germline, CDR1 DFQATT and CDR2 SNEGSKA (reference sequence). The CDR3 is 13 amino acids.